The 18 T cell receptor beta chains below all came from one sample that was sequenced in a study of T cells in Graves' hyperthyroidism and ophthalmopathy (dated by TCRdb to the late 2010s). The library was generated by multiplex PCR. The listed sequencing device is Illumina HiSeq 2000. Amplification of TCR beta CDR3 regions was carried out from RNA transcripts. The TCR CDR3 was subjected to a first round of RT-PCR using the HTBI primer set and the Qiagen OneStep RT-PCR kit. Through fastp at Q25 and MiXCR, TCRdb rebuilt clones from the public reads, retaining in-frame beta chains. Every CDR3 protein is listed once, alongside the most common genes and DNA of its rows. The sample table shows 620,000 or so distinct CDR3 sequences, and about 14% are seen once. The top ten constitute roughly an eighth of the sample. Sequencing was done on a sample of blood. The receptors derive from a woman between 45 and 65 years old with Graves' ophthalmopathy.

The chain uses TRBV24-1 and TRBJ2-1, with D perhaps TRBD1 (5 bases). CDR3 length equals 15 residues. CDR1 is KGHDR and CDR2 is SFDVKD in the germline V gene. The V gene lost 1 base and the J gene lost 7 bases, with 13 bases spanning the gap. The CDR3 coding sequence is TGTGCCACCAGTGATTTAGAGCAGGGTTTGAATGAGCAGTTCTTC. Translation: CATSDLEQGLNEQFF.

This clonotype has just a few counts. The chain recombines TRBV9 with TRBJ2-2, with a possible D match to TRBD1 (6 bases). This CDR3 is built from 15 residues. Germline CDR1 is SGDLS and CDR2 is YYNGEE. V shed 3 bases and J shed 5 bases, with 14 bases lying between them. The CDR3 reads CASSGQASRTGELFF. CDR3 coding DNA: TGTGCCAGCAGCGGACAGGCCTCGAGGACCGGGGAGCTGTTTTTT.

The sample holds many counts of this clonotype. J is TRBJ2-1 and V is TRBV27, with D possibly matching TRBD1 (5 bases). The length of the CDR3 is 12 residues. Per the germline V gene, CDR1 is MNHEY and CDR2 is SMNVEV (reference sequence). V was pared by 10 bases and J by 4 bases, with 11 bases between. The CDR3 sequence is CATATAYNEQFF. CDR3 nucleotides: TGTGCCACTGCGACAGCGTACAATGAGCAGTTCTTC.

The chain's CDR3 is CATSEREVGGQFF. CDR3 in DNA: TGTGCCACCAGTGAACGGGAAGTCGGGGGGCAGTTCTTC. The chain combines TRBV24-1 with TRBJ2-1, with a tentative D call TRBD2 (6 bases). This CDR3 comprises 13 residues. The germline gives CDR1 KGHDR, CDR2 SFDVKD. Trimming stripped 4 bases from V and 12 bases from J, with 15 bases between.

This clonotype was seen repeatedly, ten times or more. This sequence joins TRBV28 and TRBJ1-2; TRBD1 aligns across 8 bases. Germline lookup yields CDR1 MDHEN and CDR2 SYDVKM. Germline trimming cut 3 bases from V and 5 bases from J; bases unmatched to any gene: 11. CDR3 size: 16 residues. The CDR3 nucleotides read TGTGCCAGCAGTTTTCTTGGGCAGGGGGCAGAATATGGCTACACCTTC. It specifies CASSFLGQGAEYGYTF.

The gene calls are TRBV6-1 and TRBJ2-3, with D perhaps TRBD1 (6 bases). The CDR3 length is 15 residues. CDR1 is MNHNS and CDR2 is SASEGT in the germline V gene. Trimming removed 6 bases from V and 5 bases from J, with 18 bases in between. The CDR3 bases are TGTGCCAGCAGACTCACAGGGACGAAACAAGATACGCAGTATTTT. Translation: CASRLTGTKQDTQYF.

This clonotype was seen ten or more times. The V call is TRBV5-1, the J call TRBJ2-1; D gene uncertain. The CDR3 spans 13 residues. V lost 4 bases, J lost 5 bases, and 10 bases lay in between. Germline V gene sequence: CDR1 SGHRS, CDR2 YFSETQ. CDR3 sequence (DNA): TGCGCCAGCAGCGCCAGGACGGACAATGAGCAGTTCTTC. Protein sequence: CASSARTDNEQFF.

At least ten counts were recorded for this clonotype. This rearrangement joins TRBV2 to TRBJ2-7; 9 bases line up with TRBD1. With 6 bases clipped from V and 5 bases from J, the junction kept 5 bases outside the gene matches. Germline CDR1 SNHLY, CDR2 FYNNEI. The CDR3 spans 13 residues. CDR3 region: CASSDRGNNEQYF. The DNA of the CDR3 is TGTGCCAGCAGCGACAGGGGGAACAACGAGCAGTACTTC.

As concerns this clonotype: Possible read error: a much larger clone is one base away. The chain employs TRBV2 and TRBJ1-5, with D possibly matching TRBD1 (6 bases). This CDR3 is built from 17 residues. Per the germline V gene, CDR1 is SNHLY and CDR2 is FYNNEI. CDR3 in amino acids: CASSGPTGLGNNRPQHF. CDR3 coding DNA: TGTGCCAGCAGTGGGCCCACAGGGTTGGGCAACAATCGGCCCCAGCATTTT.

The CDR3 sequence is CAISDRGTNEKLFF. The DNA of the CDR3 is TGTGCCATCAGTGACCGGGGGACTAATGAAAAACTGTTTTTT. The chain carries TRBV10-3 and TRBJ1-4, with a tentative D call TRBD1 (5 bases). The CDR3 covers 14 residues. V was trimmed by 3 bases and J by 2 bases, leaving 7 bases between them. CDR1 and CDR2 from the germline V gene are ENHRY and SYGVKD.

This clonotype was seen ten or more times. The chain recombines TRBV12-3 or TRBV12-4 with TRBJ2-3; D may be TRBD1 or TRBD2 (5 bases each). Trimming stripped 2 bases from V and 6 bases from J, with 15 bases between. The CDR3 loop spans 15 amino acids. The CDR3 sequence: CASSLTRGVQDTQYF. The CDR3 bases are TGTGCCAGCAGTTTAACTAGAGGGGTCCAGGATACGCAGTATTTT.

A note on this clonotype: A read error may be the cause here, since a much bigger clone is one base away. The V and J genes are TRBV24-1 and TRBJ2-1; D possibly matches TRBD1 or TRBD2 (5 bases each). Germline V lookup: CDR1 KGHDR, CDR2 SFDVKD. Trimming took 5 bases from V and 3 from J, leaving 16 bases between them. The CDR3 runs 16 residues. The CDR3 loop reads CATSGGPGRVYNEQFF. CDR3 sequence (DNA): TGTGCCACCAGTGGAGGGCCGGGACGGGTCTACAATGAGCAGTTCTTC.

This clonotype has ten or more counts. V and J are TRBV27 and TRBJ2-1; D is perhaps TRBD2 (6 bases). CDR1 and CDR2 from the germline V gene are MNHEY and SMNVEV (reference sequence). CDR3 length: 17 amino acids. The V end was cut by 4 bases, the J end by 0 bases, with 16 bases between. CDR3: CASSWGDSGSSYNEQFF. CDR3 nucleotide sequence: TGTGCCAGCAGTTGGGGTGATAGCGGAAGCTCCTACAATGAGCAGTTCTTC.

This clonotype was counted a few times. V and J are TRBV5-1 and TRBJ1-4, with D possibly being TRBD1 (6 bases). Per the germline V gene, CDR1 is SGHRS and CDR2 is YFSETQ. CDR3 length: 15 residues. Trimming took 4 bases from V and 7 from J, leaving 17 bases between them. The CDR3 nucleotides are TGCGCCAGCAGCCCGGGGGGGGCGATGTCTGAAAAACTGTTTTTT. Translating it yields CASSPGGAMSEKLFF. The full variable domain, completed using reference TRBV5-1 and TRBJ1-4, is KAGVTQTPRYLIKTRGQQVTLSCSPISGHRSVSWYQQTPGQGLQFLFEYFSETQRNKGNFPGRFSGRQFSNSRSEMNVSTLELGDSALYLCASSPGGAMSEKLFFGSGTQLSVL.

This clonotype has at least ten counts. CDR3 nucleotide sequence: TGTGCCACCAGACCGGAAACAGGGTGGACTGAAGCTTTCTTT. It yields the protein CATRPETGWTEAFF. J is TRBJ1-1 and V is TRBV15, with D tentatively TRBD1 (6 bases). V lost 6 bases and J 5 bases, leaving 16 bases between the germline ends. Germline V gene sequence: CDR1 LNHNV, CDR2 YYDKDF (reference sequence). CDR3 length: 14 residues. The complete variable domain, with remaining parts taken from reference TRBV15 and TRBJ1-1, reads DAMVIQNPRYQVTQFGKPVTLSCSQTLNHNVMYWYQQKSSQAPKLLFHYYDKDFNNEADTPDNFQSRRPNTSFCFLDIRSPGLGDTAMYLCATRPETGWTEAFFGQGTRLTVV.

V is TRBV7-2 and J is TRBJ2-2, with 8 bases lining up with TRBD1. V lost 1 base, J lost 2 bases, and 3 bases stayed unmatched. Germline V lookup: CDR1 SGHTA, CDR2 FQGNSA. This CDR3 is built from 16 residues. The DNA for the CDR3 is TGTGCCAGCAGCTTAGGGACAGGGATTAACACCGGGGAGCTGTTTTTT. Translating gives CASSLGTGINTGELFF.

This clonotype was observed at least ten times. The CDR3 spells CASSDPTSGLQETQYF. CDR3 DNA sequence: TGTGCCAGCAGTGATCCGACTAGCGGATTACAAGAGACCCAGTACTTC. This chain links TRBV2 with TRBJ2-5; 9 bases fit TRBD2. The CDR3 extends over 16 amino acids. Germline-derived CDR1 and CDR2 are SNHLY and FYNNEI. J was trimmed by 2 bases and V by 3 bases; bases with no gene match: 7.

The chain joins TRBV7-9 to TRBJ2-3; 9 nucleotides align to TRBD1. V shed 8 bases and J 3 bases; nucleotides not matched to a gene: 12. This CDR3 contains 16 residues. CDR1 SEHNR and CDR2 FQNEAQ come from the germline V gene (reference sequence). The CDR3 coding sequence is TGTGCCAGCTCCCCGAACACAGGGGGCAGGACAGATACGCAGTATTTT. Its translation: CASSPNTGGRTDTQYF.